A selection of T cell receptor beta chains follows, all from one sample in a study of T cell responses to AZD1222 COVID-19 vaccine. TCRdb's copy holds only in-frame clones and misses some; the assay was immunoSEQ multiplex PCR. This table holds 110,000 to 150,000 clones, approximately 94% found once. The sequenced sample was peripheral blood, obtained on day 0 of AZD1222 vaccination. Receptors originate from an adult in good health. CDR3s include the opening cysteine and the closing phenylalanine or tryptophan. Each record gives: clone size, V gene, D gene, J gene, CDR3 DNA, CDR3 protein. A D gene is named only where the DNA matches it firmly. Only part of the rows carry a size: once, few, many, or a class if the clone is expanded.

-,TRBV7-2,TRBD1,TRBJ1-1,TGTGCCAGCAGCTTAGCGTCCGGGACAGGGAACACTGAAGCTTTCTTT,CASSLASGTGNTEAFF
once,TRBV19,-,TRBJ1-1,TGTGCCAGTTGGTCCTTCAATGAAGCTTTCTTT,CASWSFNEAFF
-,TRBV6-6,TRBD1,TRBJ1-4,TGTGCCAGCAGTTACACGATTGACAGGGGCGGTGAAAAACTGTTTTTT,CASSYTIDRGGEKLFF
-,TRBV6-5,-,TRBJ1-3,TGTGCCAGCAGTTACGCTGACAGTGCCAGAAACACCATATATTTT,CASSYADSARNTIYF
few,TRBV11-2,TRBD1,TRBJ1-1,TGTGCCAGCAGCCCGGGACAGGGGGGCTCAGCTTTCTTT,CASSPGQGGSAFF
-,TRBV6-2/TRBV6-3,-,TRBJ2-7,TGTGCCAGCAGTTACATGAGCCACGAGCAGTACTTC,CASSYMSHEQYF
-,TRBV19,TRBD1,TRBJ1-5,TGTGCCAGTAGTATGACAGGGCCCAGGGAGCCCCAGCATTTT,CASSMTGPREPQHF
once,TRBV29-1,-,TRBJ1-1,TGCAGCGGCCGTGGACACATGAACACTGAAGCTTTCTTT,CSGRGHMNTEAFF
-,TRBV5-4,-,TRBJ2-1,TGTGCCAGCAGCCCCCTGGTCTCCTACAATGAGCAGTTCTTC,CASSPLVSYNEQFF
few,TRBV2,TRBD1,TRBJ2-2,TGTGCCAGCAGCCGACAGGGACAGACCGGGGAGCTGTTTTTT,CASSRQGQTGELFF
-,TRBV19,TRBD1,TRBJ1-2,TGTGCCAGCTTCCGGGACAGCCCTATCTATGGCTACACCTTC,CASFRDSPIYGYTF
-,TRBV11-2,TRBD2,TRBJ2-1,TGTGCCAGCAGCTTAGTGACCCTCGCGGGGGGGCCGGTCTTC,CASSLVTLAGGPVF
-,TRBV5-1,-,TRBJ1-2,TGCGCCAGCAGCCCGGAGGGGGATGGCTACACCTTC,CASSPEGDGYTF
once,TRBV3-1/TRBV3-2,-,TRBJ2-5,TGTGCCAGCAGCCTAGGGGTTCAAGAGACCCAGTACTTC,CASSLGVQETQYF
-,TRBV29-1,-,TRBJ1-3,TGCAGCGTTACTTTGGTTCCTGGAAACACCATATATTTT,CSVTLVPGNTIYF
-,TRBV30,-,TRBJ1-5,TGTGCCTGGAGTCCTACCCCGGGCAGTCTTAGCAATCAGCCCCAGCATTTT,CAWSPTPGSLSNQPQHF
-,TRBV7-9,-,TRBJ1-1,TGTGCCAGCACCTTCGGGATCACTGAAGCTTTCTTT,CASTFGITEAFF
-,TRBV27,TRBD1,TRBJ2-5,TGTGCCAGCAGACCTGACAGGGTCGGATCAGGACAAGGGGAGACCCAGTACTTC,CASRPDRVGSGQGETQYF
-,TRBV28,-,TRBJ1-1,TGTGCCAGCAGTCAACTTTCAGGCGGGGAAAACACTGAAGCTTTCTTT,CASSQLSGGENTEAFF
-,TRBV29-1,TRBD1,TRBJ1-2,TGCAGCGTTGAGGGGACAGGGAAATTCTATGGCTACACCTTC,CSVEGTGKFYGYTF
-,TRBV19,TRBD1,TRBJ1-5,TGTGCCACACTCGGACAGGGTAATCAGCCCCAGCATTTT,CATLGQGNQPQHF
once,TRBV4-3,-,TRBJ1-6,TGCGCCAGCAGCCAAGGAGGGGTTAATTCACCCCTCCACTTT,CASSQGGVNSPLHF
-,TRBV19,-,TRBJ1-1,TGTGCCAGTAGCGATATTGGGAGGGGAGTGGCTTTCTTT,CASSDIGRGVAFF
-,TRBV4-1,TRBD1,TRBJ2-2,TGCGCCAGCAGCCAAGGGGGACAGGGACGCACCGGGGAGCTGTTTTTT,CASSQGGQGRTGELFF
-,TRBV9,-,TRBJ1-6,TGTGCCAGCAGCGTAGGGAGTGTCAGCGCCCATTCACCCCTCCACTTT,CASSVGSVSAHSPLHF
-,TRBV5-1,TRBD1,TRBJ2-7,TGCGCCAGCAGCCGAACCTGGGACAGGCGACCGCCCTACGAGCAGTACTTC,CASSRTWDRRPPYEQYF
few,TRBV9,TRBD2,TRBJ2-2,TGTGCCAGCAGCCCCTATTTCCGGGGGGCGAACACCGGGGAGCTGTTTTTT,CASSPYFRGANTGELFF
-,TRBV5-1,-,TRBJ1-6,TGCGCCAGCAGCTTGCAGGGTTCACCCCTCCACTTT,CASSLQGSPLHF
-,TRBV19,TRBD1,TRBJ1-6,TGTGCCAGTAGTATGGCGGTGGGACAGGCTCCAAATTCACCCCTCCACTTT,CASSMAVGQAPNSPLHF
-,TRBV30,TRBD1,TRBJ2-7,TGTGCCTGGCGACAGGGGGATAGGGAGTACTTC,CAWRQGDREYF
-,TRBV19,-,TRBJ1-6,TGTGCCGCTAGGGAGACCTCCTATAATTCACCCCTCCACTTT,CAARETSYNSPLHF
once,TRBV7-8,-,TRBJ2-5,TGTGCCAGCAGCTCCGGGGTAGTAGAGACCCAGTACTTC,CASSSGVVETQYF
-,TRBV7-3,-,TRBJ2-2,TGTGCCAGCAGCTTAGTTCCGACTTTTACCGGGGAGCTGTTTTTT,CASSLVPTFTGELFF
once,TRBV6-5,-,TRBJ2-5,TGTGCCAGCTCCGGGCCCGTCGAAGAGACCCAGTACTTC,CASSGPVEETQYF
-,TRBV3-1/TRBV3-2,TRBD1,TRBJ1-2,TGTGCCAGCAGCCCGCAGGGGGTGGCTCCCCATGGCTACACCTTC,CASSPQGVAPHGYTF
-,TRBV11-2,TRBD2,TRBJ2-7,TGTGCCAGCAGCTTAAACCCGGGGGGCTCCTACGAGCAGTACTTC,CASSLNPGGSYEQYF
-,TRBV6-5,-,TRBJ2-3,TGTGCCAGCAGCCTATGGGCGGATACGCAGTATTTT,CASSLWADTQYF
-,TRBV9,-,TRBJ1-1,TGTGCCAGCAGCGTAGGGGGCATGAACACTGAAGCTTTCTTT,CASSVGGMNTEAFF
-,TRBV4-1,-,TRBJ1-2,TGCGCCAGCAGCCAAGAGGCCGCCACTCGCTCTAACTATGGCTACACCTTC,CASSQEAATRSNYGYTF
-,TRBV5-1,-,TRBJ1-2,TGCGCCAGCAGCTATTTTACGGGACTTTCCTCTAACTATGGCTACACCTTC,CASSYFTGLSSNYGYTF
-,TRBV14,-,TRBJ1-2,TGTGCCAGCAGCCGGAGCTTTGGGTATAACTATGGCTACACCTTC,CASSRSFGYNYGYTF
-,TRBV9,TRBD2,TRBJ2-2,TGTGCCAGCAGCGTAGGTCCGGGGGGGAACACCGGGGAGCTGTTTTTT,CASSVGPGGNTGELFF
-,TRBV11-3,-,TRBJ2-7,TGTGCCAGCAGCTTAGAGTGGTGGAGCTCCTACGAGCAGTACTTC,CASSLEWWSSYEQYF
-,TRBV7-3,TRBD1,TRBJ1-2,TGTGCCAGCAGCTCCACCGGGACAGGGAGGGAAGGCTACACCTTC,CASSSTGTGREGYTF
-,TRBV5-4,-,TRBJ1-1,TGTGCCAGCAGCTTGGAGGCGGGATGGAACACTGAAGCTTTCTTT,CASSLEAGWNTEAFF
-,TRBV6-1,-,TRBJ2-1,TGTGCCAGCAGTGAAAACAGGATTTTACAGTTCTTC,CASSENRILQFF
-,TRBV19,-,TRBJ1-6,TGTGCCAGTAAGATCGGAAATTCACCCCTCCACTTT,CASKIGNSPLHF